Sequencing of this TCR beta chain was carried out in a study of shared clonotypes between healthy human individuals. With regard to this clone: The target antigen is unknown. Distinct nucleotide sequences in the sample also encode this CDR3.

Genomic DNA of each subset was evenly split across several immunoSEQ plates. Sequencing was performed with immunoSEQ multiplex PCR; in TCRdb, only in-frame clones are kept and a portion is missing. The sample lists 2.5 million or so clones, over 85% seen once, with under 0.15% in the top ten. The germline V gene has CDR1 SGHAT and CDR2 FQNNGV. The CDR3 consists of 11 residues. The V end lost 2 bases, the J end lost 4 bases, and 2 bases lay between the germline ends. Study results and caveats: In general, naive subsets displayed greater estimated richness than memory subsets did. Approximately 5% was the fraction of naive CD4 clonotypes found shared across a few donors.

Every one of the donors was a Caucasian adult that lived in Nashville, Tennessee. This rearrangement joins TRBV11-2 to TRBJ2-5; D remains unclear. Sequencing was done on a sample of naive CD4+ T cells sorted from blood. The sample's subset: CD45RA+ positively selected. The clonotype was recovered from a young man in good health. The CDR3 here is CASSLLETQYF. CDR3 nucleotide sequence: TGTGCCAGCAGCTTATTAGAGACCCAGTACTTC.